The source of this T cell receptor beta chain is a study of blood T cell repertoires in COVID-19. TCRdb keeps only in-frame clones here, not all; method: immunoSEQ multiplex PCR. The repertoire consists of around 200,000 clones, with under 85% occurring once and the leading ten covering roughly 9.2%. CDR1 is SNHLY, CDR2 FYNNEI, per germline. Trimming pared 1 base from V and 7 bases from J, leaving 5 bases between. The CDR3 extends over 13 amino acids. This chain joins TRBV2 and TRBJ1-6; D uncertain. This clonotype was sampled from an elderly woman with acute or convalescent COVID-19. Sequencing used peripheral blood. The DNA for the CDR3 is TGTGCCAGCAGTGAAGGGAGAAATTCACCCCTCCACTTT. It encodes CASSEGRNSPLHF.